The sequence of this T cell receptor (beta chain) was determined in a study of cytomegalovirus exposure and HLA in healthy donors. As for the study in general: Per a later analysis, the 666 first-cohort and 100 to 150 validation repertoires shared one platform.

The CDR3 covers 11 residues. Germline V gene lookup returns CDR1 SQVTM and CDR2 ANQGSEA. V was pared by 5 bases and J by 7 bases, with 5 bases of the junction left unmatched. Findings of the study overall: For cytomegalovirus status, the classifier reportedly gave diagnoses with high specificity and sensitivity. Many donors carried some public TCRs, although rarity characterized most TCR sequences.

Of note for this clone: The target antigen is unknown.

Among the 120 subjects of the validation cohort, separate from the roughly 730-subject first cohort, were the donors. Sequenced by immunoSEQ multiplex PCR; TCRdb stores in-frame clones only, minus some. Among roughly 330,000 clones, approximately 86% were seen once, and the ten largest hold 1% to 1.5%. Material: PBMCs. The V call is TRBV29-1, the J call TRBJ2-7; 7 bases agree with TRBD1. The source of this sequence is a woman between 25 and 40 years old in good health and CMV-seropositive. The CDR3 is CSVQGVGEQYF. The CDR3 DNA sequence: TGCAGCGTTCAGGGGGTGGGAGAGCAGTACTTC.